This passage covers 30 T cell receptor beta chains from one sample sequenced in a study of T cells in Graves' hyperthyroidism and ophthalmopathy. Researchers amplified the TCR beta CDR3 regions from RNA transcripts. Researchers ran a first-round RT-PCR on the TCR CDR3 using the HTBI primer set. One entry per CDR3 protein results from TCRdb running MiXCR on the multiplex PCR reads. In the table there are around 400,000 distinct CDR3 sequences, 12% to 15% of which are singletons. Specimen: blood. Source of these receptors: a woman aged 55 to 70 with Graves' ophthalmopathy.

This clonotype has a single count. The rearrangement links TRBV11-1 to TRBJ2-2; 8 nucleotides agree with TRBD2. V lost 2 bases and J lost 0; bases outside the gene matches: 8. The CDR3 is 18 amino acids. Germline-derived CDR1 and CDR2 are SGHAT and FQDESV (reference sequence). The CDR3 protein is CASSLLAGGNSNTGELFF. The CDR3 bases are TGTGCCAGCAGCTTATTGGCGGGGGGAAACTCGAACACCGGGGAGCTGTTTTTT.

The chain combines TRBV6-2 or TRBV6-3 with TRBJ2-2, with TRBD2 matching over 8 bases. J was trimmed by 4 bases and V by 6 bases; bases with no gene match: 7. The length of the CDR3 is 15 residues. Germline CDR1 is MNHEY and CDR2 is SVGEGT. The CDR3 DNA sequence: TGTGCCAGCAGCCCCGGGACTAGGGGCACCGGGGAGCTGTTTTTT. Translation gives CASSPGTRGTGELFF.

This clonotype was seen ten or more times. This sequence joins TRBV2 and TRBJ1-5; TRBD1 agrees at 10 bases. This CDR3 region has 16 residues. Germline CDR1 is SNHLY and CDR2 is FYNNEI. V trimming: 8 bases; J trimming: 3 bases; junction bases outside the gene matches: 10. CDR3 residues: CASRGPGQGNNQPQHF. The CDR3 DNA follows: TGTGCCAGCCGGGGCCCGGGACAGGGGAACAATCAGCCCCAGCATTTT.

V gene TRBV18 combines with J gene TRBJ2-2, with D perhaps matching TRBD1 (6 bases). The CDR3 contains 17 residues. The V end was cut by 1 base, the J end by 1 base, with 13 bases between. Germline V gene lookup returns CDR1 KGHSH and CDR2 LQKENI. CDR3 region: CASSPLPQGRNTGELFF. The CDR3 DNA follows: TGTGCCAGCTCACCACTCCCACAGGGCAGGAACACCGGGGAGCTGTTTTTT.

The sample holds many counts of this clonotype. The CDR3 DNA reads TGTGCCAGCAGCTTAGGACAGCCCTACGAGCAGTACTTC. Translating gives CASSLGQPYEQYF. This chain joins TRBV11-2 and TRBJ2-7; maybe TRBD1 (5 bases). Germline values: CDR1 SGHAT, CDR2 FQNNGV. This CDR3 has 13 residues. V gave up 1 base and J gave up 2 bases, with 6 bases separating them.

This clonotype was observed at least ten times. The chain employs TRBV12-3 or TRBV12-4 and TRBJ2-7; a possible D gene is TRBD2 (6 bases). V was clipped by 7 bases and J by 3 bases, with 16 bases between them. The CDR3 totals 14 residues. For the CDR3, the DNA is TGTGCCAGCATCTGGGACTTCGTTGGCTACGAGCAGTACTTC. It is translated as CASIWDFVGYEQYF.

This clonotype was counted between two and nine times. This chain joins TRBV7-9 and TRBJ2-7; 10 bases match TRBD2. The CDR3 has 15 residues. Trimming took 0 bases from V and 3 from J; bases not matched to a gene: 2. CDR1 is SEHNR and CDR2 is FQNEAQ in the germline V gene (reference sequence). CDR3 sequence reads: CASSLAGLAVYEQYF. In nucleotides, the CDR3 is TGTGCCAGCAGCTTAGCAGGACTAGCGGTCTACGAGCAGTACTTC.

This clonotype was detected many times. The CDR3 region is CASSRDRTYEQYF. In nucleotides, the CDR3 is TGTGCCAGCAGCCGGGACAGGACCTACGAGCAGTACTTC. V usage is TRBV6-1 and J usage is TRBJ2-7; 8 positions agree with TRBD1. The CDR3 spans 13 residues. Looked up from germline, CDR1 is MNHNS and CDR2 is SASEGT. V dropped 6 bases and J dropped 2; count of bases not matched to a gene: 3.

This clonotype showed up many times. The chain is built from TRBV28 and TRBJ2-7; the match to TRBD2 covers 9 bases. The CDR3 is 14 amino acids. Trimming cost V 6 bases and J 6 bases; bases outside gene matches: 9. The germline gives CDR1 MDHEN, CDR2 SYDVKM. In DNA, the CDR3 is TGTGCCAGCAGACCAAGCGGGAGGCTCGCCGAGCAGTACTTC. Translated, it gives CASRPSGRLAEQYF.

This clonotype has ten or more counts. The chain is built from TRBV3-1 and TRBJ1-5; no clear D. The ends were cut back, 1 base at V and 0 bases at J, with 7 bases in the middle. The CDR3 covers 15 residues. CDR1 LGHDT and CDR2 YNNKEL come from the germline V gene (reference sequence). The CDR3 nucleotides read TGTGCCAGCAGCCAAGGACTGAATAGCAATCAGCCCCAGCATTTT. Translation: CASSQGLNSNQPQHF.

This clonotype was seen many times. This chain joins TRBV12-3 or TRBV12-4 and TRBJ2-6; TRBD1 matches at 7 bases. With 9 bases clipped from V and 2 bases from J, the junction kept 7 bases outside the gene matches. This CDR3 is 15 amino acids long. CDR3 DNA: TGTGCCAGTAGGACAGGTGTAGCTGGGGCCAACGTCCTGACTTTC. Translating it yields CASRTGVAGANVLTF.

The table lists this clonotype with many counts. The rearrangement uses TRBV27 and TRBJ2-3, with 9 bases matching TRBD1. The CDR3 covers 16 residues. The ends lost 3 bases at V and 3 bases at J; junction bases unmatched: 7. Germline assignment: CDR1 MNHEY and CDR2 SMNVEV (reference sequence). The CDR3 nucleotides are TGTGCCAGCAGTTTCTACAGGGGGCGCGGAACAGATACGCAGTATTTT. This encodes CASSFYRGRGTDTQYF.

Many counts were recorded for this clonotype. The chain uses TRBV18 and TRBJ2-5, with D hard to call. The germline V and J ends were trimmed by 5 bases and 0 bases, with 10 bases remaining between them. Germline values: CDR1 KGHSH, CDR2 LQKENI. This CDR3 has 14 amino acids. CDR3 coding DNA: TGTGCCAGCTCAGCCAGACGGGACCAAGAGACCCAGTACTTC. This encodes CASSARRDQETQYF. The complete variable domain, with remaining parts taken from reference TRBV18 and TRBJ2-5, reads NAGVMQNPRHLVRRRGQEARLRCSPMKGHSHVYWYRQLPEEGLKFMVYLQKENIIDESGMPKERFSAEFPKEGPSILRIQQVVRGDSAAYFCASSARRDQETQYFGPGTRLLVL.

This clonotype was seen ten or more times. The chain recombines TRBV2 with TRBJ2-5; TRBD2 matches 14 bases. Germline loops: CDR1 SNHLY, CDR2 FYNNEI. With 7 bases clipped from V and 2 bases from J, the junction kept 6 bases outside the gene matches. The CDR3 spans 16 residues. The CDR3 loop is CASKGLAGVFQETQYF. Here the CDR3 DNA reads TGTGCCAGCAAGGGACTAGCGGGAGTTTTTCAAGAGACCCAGTACTTC. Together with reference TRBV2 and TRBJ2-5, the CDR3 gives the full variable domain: EPEVTQTPSHQVTQMGQEVILRCVPISNHLYFYWYRQILGQKVEFLVSFYNNEISEKSEIFDDQFSVERPDGSNFTLKIRSTKLEDSAMYFCASKGLAGVFQETQYFGPGTRLLVL.

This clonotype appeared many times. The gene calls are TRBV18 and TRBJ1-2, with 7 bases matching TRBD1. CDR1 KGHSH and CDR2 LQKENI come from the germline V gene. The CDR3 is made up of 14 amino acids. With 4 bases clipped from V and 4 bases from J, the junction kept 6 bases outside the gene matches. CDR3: CASSRNGDSYGYTF. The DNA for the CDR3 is TGTGCCAGCTCACGGAACGGGGACAGCTATGGCTACACCTTC.

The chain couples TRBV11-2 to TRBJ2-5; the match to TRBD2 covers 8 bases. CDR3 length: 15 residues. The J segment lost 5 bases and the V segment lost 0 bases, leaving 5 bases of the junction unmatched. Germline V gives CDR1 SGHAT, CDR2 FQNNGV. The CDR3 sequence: CASSLEGASGETQYF. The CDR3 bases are TGTGCCAGCAGCTTAGAGGGGGCTAGCGGGGAGACCCAGTACTTC.

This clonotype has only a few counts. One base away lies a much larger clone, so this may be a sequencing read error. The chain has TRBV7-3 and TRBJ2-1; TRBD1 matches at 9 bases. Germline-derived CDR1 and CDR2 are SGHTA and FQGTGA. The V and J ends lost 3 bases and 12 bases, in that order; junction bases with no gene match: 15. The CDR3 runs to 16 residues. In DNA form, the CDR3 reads TGTGCCAGCAGCTTGGGTACAGGGGGCTTCGGTAGTGGGCAGTTCTTC. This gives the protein CASSLGTGGFGSGQFF.

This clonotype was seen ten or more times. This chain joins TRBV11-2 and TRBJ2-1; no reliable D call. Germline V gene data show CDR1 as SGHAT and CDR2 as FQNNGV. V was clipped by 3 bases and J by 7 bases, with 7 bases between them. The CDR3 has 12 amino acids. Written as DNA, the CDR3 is TGTGCCAGCAGCTTGATGCGGAATGAGCAGTTCTTC. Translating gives CASSLMRNEQFF. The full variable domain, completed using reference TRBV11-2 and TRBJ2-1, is EAGVAQSPRYKIIEKRQSVAFWCNPISGHATLYWYQQILGQGPKLLIQFQNNGVVDDSQLPKDRFSAERLKGVDSTLKIQPAKLEDSAVYLCASSLMRNEQFFGPGTRLTVL.

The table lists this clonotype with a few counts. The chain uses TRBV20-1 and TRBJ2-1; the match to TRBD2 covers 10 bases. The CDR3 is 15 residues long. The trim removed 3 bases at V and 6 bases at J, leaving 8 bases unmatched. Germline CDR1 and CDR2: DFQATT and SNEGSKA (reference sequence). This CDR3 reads CSAREAGGPFNEQFF. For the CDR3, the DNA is TGCAGTGCTAGGGAAGCGGGAGGGCCTTTCAATGAGCAGTTCTTC.

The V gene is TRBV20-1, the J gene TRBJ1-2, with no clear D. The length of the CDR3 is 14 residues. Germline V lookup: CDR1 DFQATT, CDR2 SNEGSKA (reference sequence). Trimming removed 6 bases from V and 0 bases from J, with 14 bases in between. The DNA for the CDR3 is TGCAGTGCGAAAAATACTCAGTCTAACTATGGCTACACCTTC. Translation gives CSAKNTQSNYGYTF.

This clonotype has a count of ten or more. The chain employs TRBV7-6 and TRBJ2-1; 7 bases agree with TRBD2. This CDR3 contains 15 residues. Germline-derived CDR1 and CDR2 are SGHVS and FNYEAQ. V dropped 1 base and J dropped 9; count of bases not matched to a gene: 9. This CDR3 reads CASSLVLAGRVEQFF. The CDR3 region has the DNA TGTGCCAGCAGCTTAGTGTTAGCGGGCCGGGTTGAGCAGTTCTTC.

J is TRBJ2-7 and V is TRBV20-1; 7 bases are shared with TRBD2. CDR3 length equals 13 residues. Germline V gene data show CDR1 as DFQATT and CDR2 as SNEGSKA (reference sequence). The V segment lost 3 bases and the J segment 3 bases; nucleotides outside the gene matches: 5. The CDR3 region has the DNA TGCAGTGCTAGTGGGGGGGGTCTCTACGAGCAGTACTTC. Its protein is CSASGGGLYEQYF.

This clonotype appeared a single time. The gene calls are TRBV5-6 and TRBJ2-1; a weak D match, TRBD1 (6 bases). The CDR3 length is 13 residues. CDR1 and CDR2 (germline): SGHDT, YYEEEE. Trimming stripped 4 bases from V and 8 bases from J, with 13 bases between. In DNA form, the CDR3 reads TGTGCCAGCAGCCTCACCAAGGGGGATGAGCAGTTCTTC. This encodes CASSLTKGDEQFF.

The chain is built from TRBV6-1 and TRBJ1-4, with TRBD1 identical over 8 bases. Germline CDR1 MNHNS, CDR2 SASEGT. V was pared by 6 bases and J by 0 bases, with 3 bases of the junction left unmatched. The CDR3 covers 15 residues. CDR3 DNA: TGTGCCAGCAGGCGACAGGGGCCAACTAATGAAAAACTGTTTTTT. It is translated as CASRRQGPTNEKLFF.

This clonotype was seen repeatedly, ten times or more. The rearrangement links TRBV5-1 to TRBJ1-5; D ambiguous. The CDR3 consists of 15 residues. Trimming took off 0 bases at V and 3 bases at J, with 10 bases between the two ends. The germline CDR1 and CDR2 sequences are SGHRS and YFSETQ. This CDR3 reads CASSLAEAYNQPQHF. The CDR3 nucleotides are TGCGCCAGCAGCTTGGCTGAGGCCTACAATCAGCCCCAGCATTTT.

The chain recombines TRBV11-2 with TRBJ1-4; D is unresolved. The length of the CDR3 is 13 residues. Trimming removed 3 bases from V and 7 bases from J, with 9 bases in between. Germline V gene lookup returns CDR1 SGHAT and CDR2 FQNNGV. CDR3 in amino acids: CASSLLLSEKLFF. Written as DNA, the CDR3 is TGTGCCAGCAGCTTGCTTCTAAGTGAAAAACTGTTTTTT.

CDR3 DNA: TGTGCCAGCAGCTTCGGGACAGTCCGAGGGGCCCTCCACTTT. It yields the protein CASSFGTVRGALHF. The chain is built from TRBV7-7 and TRBJ1-6, with 7 nucleotides matching TRBD1. Germline V gene data show CDR1 as SSHAT and CDR2 as FNYEAQ (reference sequence). V gave up 3 bases and J gave up 14 bases; unmatched junction bases: 10. This CDR3 has 14 amino acids.

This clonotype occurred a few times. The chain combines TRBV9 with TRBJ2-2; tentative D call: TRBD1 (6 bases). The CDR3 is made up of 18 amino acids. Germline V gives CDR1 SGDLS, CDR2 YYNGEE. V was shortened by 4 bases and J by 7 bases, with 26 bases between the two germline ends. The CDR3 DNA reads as TGTGCCAGCAGCCCCCATGGTAGTCGAGGGAGAGGGGGCGGGGAGCTGTTTTTT. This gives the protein CASSPHGSRGRGGGELFF.

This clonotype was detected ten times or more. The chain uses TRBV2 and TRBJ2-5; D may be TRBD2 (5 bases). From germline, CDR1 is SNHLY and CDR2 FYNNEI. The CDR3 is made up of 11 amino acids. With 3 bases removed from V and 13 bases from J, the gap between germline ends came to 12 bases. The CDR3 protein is CASSDEGSRYF. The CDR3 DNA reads TGTGCCAGCAGTGATGAAGGGAGTCGGTACTTC.

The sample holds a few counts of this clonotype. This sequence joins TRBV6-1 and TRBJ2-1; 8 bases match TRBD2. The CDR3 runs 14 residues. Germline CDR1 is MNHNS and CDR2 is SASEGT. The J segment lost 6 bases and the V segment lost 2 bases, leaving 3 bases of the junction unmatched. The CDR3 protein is CASSESGRANEQFF. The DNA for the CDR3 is TGTGCCAGCAGTGAAAGCGGGAGAGCCAATGAGCAGTTCTTC.